The 10 T cell receptor beta chains reported below all come from one sample, sequenced in a study of T cell responses to AZD1222 COVID-19 vaccine. This table comes from immunoSEQ multiplex PCR, and its TCRdb copy is limited to in-frame clones, with some not included. The sample includes roughly 200,000 clones, about 93% of them seen just once. The sequencing here drew on peripheral blood, taken on day 0 of MenACWY control vaccination. The origin of the receptors is an adult in good health.

V is TRBV6-5 and J is TRBJ1-1; D remains unclear. This CDR3 has 10 amino acids. Trimming removed 6 bases from V and 4 bases from J, with 3 bases in between. Per the germline V gene, CDR1 is MNHEY and CDR2 is SVGAGI. The CDR3 here is CASRTTEAFF. The CDR3 DNA follows: TGTGCCAGCAGGACCACTGAAGCTTTCTTT.

The chain combines TRBV18 with TRBJ1-1, with D unresolved. Germline V gives CDR1 KGHSH, CDR2 LQKENI. V gave up 3 bases and J gave up 0 bases, with 8 bases separating them. CDR3 size: 14 residues. In nucleotides, the CDR3 is TGTGCCAGCTCACCGCAAAGTTTGAACACTGAAGCTTTCTTT. Amino acid sequence: CASSPQSLNTEAFF. The full variable domain, completed using reference TRBV18 and TRBJ1-1, is NAGVMQNPRHLVRRRGQEARLRCSPMKGHSHVYWYRQLPEEGLKFMVYLQKENIIDESGMPKERFSAEFPKEGPSILRIQQVVRGDSAAYFCASSPQSLNTEAFFGQGTRLTVV.

This chain connects TRBV7-9 to TRBJ2-2, with 9 positions matching TRBD2. The CDR3 is made up of 16 amino acids. Trimming at V came to 7 bases and at J to 5 bases, leaving 11 bases not matched to a gene. Germline V lookup: CDR1 SEHNR, CDR2 FQNEAQ (reference sequence). The CDR3 region has the DNA TGTGCCAGCACCGGGTGGGCTAGCGGGGAAACCGGGGAGCTGTTTTTT. Translating gives CASTGWASGETGELFF.

The chain is built from TRBV6-5 and TRBJ1-4; 8 bases match TRBD1. Germline CDR1 reads MNHEY; CDR2 reads SVGAGI. The CDR3 totals 13 residues. V lost 7 bases to trimming and J lost 10 bases; unmatched junction nucleotides: 8. The CDR3 spells CASKTGAERKLFF. Written as DNA, the CDR3 is TGTGCCAGCAAGACAGGGGCGGAGCGAAAACTGTTTTTT.

V usage is TRBV6-6 and J usage is TRBJ2-7; no reliable D call. The V gene lost 2 bases and the J gene lost 5 bases, with 7 bases spanning the gap. Germline values: CDR1 MNHNY, CDR2 SVGAGI (reference sequence). This CDR3 comprises 12 residues. The CDR3 nucleotides read TGTGCCAGCAGTTACCCAGGCCACGAGCAGTACTTC. Protein product: CASSYPGHEQYF.

V usage is TRBV18 and J usage is TRBJ1-1; D gene uncertain. CDR3 size: 14 residues. The germline V gene encodes CDR1 KGHSH and CDR2 LQKENI. Trimming cost V 3 bases and J 0 bases, with 8 bases left between them. CDR3 DNA sequence: TGTGCCAGCTCACCTTCGGGGTTGAACACTGAAGCTTTCTTT. Encoded protein: CASSPSGLNTEAFF.

The chain uses TRBV5-1 and TRBJ1-5, with D possibly TRBD1 on 6 matching bases. V gave up 1 base and J gave up 2 bases, with 13 bases separating them. This CDR3 is built from 16 residues. Per the germline V gene, CDR1 is SGHRS and CDR2 is YFSETQ. The CDR3: CASSLSSGDGNQPQHF. DNA for the CDR3: TGCGCCAGCAGCTTGTCGTCAGGGGACGGCAATCAGCCCCAGCATTTT.

The chain uses TRBV9 and TRBJ2-1; D possibly corresponds to TRBD2 (6 bases). V lost 4 bases and J 9 bases, leaving 17 bases between the germline ends. Germline lookup yields CDR1 SGDLS and CDR2 YYNGEE. The CDR3 loop spans 14 amino acids. The CDR3 sequence is CASSPTGTRPEQFF. CDR3 bases: TGTGCCAGCAGCCCCACCGGGACTCGCCCTGAGCAGTTCTTC.

This chain uses TRBV23-1 with TRBJ1-5; D is possibly TRBD1 (5 bases). TRBV23-1 is an ORF; its function is uncertain. The V gene lost 4 bases and the J gene lost 0 bases, with 16 bases spanning the gap. The CDR3 length is 17 residues. CDR3 coding DNA: TGCGCCAGCAGTCCATCGAGACAGACTAATAGCAATCAGCCCCAGCATTTT. Its translation: CASSPSRQTNSNQPQHF.

This rearrangement joins TRBV18 to TRBJ1-2; no clear D gene. V was clipped by 2 bases and J by 0 bases, with 7 bases between them. CDR3 length: 14 residues. In germline, CDR1 is KGHSH, CDR2 LQKENI. The CDR3 protein is CASSPVVSNYGYTF. In DNA form, the CDR3 reads TGTGCCAGCTCACCAGTTGTCTCTAACTATGGCTACACCTTC.